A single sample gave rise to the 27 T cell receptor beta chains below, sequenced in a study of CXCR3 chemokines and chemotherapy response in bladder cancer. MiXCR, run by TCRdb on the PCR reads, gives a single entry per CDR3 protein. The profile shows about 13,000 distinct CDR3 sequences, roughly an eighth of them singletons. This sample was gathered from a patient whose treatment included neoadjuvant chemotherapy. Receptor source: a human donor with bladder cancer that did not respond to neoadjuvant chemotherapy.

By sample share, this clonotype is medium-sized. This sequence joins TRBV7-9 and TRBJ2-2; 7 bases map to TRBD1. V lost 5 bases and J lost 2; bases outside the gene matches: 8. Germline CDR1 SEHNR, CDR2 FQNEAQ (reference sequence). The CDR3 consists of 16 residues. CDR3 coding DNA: TGTGCCAGCAGCCCTCTGGGGACAGACAACACCGGGGAGCTGTTTTTT. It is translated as CASSPLGTDNTGELFF.

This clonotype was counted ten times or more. The CDR3 DNA reads as TGTGCCAGCAGCTCAGGGTTGGACTATGGCTACACCTTC. Its translation: CASSSGLDYGYTF. The rearrangement uses TRBV6-6 and TRBJ1-2; D is possibly TRBD1 (5 bases). This CDR3 is 13 amino acids long. V was trimmed by 6 bases and J by 3 bases, leaving 11 bases between them. CDR1 is MNHNY and CDR2 is SVGAGI in the germline V gene (reference sequence).

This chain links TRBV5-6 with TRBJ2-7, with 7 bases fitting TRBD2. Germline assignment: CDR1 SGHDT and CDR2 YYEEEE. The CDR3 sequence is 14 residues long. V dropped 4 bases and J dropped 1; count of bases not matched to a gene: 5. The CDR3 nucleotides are TGTGCCAGCAGCCCCGGGACTAATTCCTACGAGCAGTACTTC. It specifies CASSPGTNSYEQYF.

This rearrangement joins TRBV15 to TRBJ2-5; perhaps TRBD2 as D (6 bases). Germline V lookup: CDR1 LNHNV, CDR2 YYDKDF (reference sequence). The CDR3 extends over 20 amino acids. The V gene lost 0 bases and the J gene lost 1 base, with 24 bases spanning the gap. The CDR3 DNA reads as TGTGCCACCAGCAGAGACCAGGTCCTTCGACCGGGGGACTTCCAAGAGACCCAGTACTTC. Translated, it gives CATSRDQVLRPGDFQETQYF.

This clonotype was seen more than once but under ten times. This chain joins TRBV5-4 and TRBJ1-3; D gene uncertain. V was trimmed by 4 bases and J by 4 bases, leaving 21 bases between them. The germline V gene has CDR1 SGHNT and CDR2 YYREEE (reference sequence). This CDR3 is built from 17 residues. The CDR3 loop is CASSHRGGRGRGNTIYF. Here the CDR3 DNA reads TGTGCCAGCAGCCATCGCGGAGGGCGGGGAAGGGGAAACACCATATATTTT.

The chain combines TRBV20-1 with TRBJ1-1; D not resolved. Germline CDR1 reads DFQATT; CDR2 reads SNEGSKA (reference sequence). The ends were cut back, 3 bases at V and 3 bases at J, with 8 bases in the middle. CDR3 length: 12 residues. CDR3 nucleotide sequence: TGCAGTGCTAGCATCTCGGACACTGAAGCTTTCTTT. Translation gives CSASISDTEAFF.

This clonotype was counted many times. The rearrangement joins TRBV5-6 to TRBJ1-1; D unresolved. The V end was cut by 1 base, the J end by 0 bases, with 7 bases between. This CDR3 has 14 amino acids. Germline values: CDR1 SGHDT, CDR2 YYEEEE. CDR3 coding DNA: TGTGCCAGCAGCTTGACAGACCTGAACACTGAAGCTTTCTTT. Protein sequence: CASSLTDLNTEAFF.

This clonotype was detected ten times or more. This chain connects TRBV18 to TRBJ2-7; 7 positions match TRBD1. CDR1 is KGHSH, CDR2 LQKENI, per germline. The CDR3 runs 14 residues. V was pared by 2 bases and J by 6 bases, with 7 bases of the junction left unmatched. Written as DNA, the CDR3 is TGTGCCAGCTCACCAGCCCTGACAGGGTTCGAGCAGTACTTC. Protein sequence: CASSPALTGFEQYF.

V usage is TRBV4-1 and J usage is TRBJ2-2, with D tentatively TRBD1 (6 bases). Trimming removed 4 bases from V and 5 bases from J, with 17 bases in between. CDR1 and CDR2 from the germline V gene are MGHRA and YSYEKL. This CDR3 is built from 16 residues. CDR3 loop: CASSPPTGIRTGELFF. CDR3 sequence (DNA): TGCGCCAGCAGCCCCCCGACAGGAATTCGTACCGGGGAGCTGTTTTTT.

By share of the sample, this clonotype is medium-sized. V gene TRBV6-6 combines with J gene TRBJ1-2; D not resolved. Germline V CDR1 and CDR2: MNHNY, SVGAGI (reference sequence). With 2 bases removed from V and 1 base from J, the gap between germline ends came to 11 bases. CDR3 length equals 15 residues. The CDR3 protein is CASSYPAEINYGYTF. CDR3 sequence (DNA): TGTGCCAGCAGTTACCCCGCGGAGATTAACTATGGCTACACCTTC.

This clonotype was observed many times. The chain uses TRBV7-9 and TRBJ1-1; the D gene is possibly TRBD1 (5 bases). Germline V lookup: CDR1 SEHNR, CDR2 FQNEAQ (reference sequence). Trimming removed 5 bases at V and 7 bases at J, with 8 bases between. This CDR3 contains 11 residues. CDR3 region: CASSLGVEAFF. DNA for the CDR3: TGTGCCAGCAGCCTGGGGGTTGAAGCTTTCTTT.

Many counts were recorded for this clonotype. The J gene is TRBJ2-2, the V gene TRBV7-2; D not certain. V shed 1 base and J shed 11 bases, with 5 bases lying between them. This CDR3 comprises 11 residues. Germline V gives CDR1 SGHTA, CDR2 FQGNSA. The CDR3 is CASSLGLELFF. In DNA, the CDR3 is TGTGCCAGCAGCTTAGGCCTAGAGCTGTTTTTT.

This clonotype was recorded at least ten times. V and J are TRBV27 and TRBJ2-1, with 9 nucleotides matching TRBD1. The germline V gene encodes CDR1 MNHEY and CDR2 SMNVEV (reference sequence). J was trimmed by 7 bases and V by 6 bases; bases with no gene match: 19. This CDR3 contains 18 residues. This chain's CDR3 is CASRNLLIGTGSPNEQFF. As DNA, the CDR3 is TGTGCCAGCAGGAACCTATTAATCGGGACAGGGTCCCCTAATGAGCAGTTCTTC.

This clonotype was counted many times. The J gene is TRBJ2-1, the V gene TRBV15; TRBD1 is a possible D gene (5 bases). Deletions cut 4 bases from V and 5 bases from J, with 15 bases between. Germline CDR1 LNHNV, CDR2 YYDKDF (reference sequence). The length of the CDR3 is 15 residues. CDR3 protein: CATSTQEHQHNEQFF. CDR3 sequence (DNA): TGTGCCACCAGCACACAGGAACATCAACACAATGAGCAGTTCTTC.

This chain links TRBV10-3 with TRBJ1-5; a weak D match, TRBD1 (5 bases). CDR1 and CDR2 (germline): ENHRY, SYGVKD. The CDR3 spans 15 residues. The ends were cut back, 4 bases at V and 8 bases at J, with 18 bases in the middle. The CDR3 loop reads CAISGGSYLGEPQHF. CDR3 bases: TGTGCCATCAGTGGGGGCAGCTACTTGGGGGAGCCCCAGCATTTT.

The CDR3: CASSLVLRVRYEQYF. DNA for the CDR3: TGTGCCAGCAGCTTAGTTCTCAGGGTTAGGTACGAGCAGTACTTC. V is TRBV7-9 and J is TRBJ2-7; possible D gene TRBD1, 5 bases. V was shortened by 1 base and J by 4 bases, with 14 bases between the two germline ends. This CDR3 contains 15 residues. Germline V CDR1 and CDR2: SEHNR, FQNEAQ (reference sequence).

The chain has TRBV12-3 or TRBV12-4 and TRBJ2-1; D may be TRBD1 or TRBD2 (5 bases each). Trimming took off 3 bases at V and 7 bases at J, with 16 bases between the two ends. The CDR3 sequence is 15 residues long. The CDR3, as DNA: TGTGCCAGCAGTTTGGGGCTAGCTTCCCCTAATGAGCAGTTCTTC. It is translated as CASSLGLASPNEQFF.

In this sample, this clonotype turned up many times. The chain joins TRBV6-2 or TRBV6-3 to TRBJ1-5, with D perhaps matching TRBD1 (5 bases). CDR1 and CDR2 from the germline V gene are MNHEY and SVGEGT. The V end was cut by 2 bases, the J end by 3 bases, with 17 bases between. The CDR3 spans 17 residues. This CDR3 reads CASSYHPQGSFNQPQHF. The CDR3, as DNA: TGTGCCAGCAGTTACCATCCCCAGGGATCCTTCAATCAGCCCCAGCATTTT.

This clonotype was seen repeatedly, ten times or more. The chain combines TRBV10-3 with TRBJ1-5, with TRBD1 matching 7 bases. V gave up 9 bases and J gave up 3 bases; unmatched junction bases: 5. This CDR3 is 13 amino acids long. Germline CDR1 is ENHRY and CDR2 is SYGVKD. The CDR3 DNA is TGTGCCATTACAGGGGAGCCCAATCAGCCCCAGCATTTT. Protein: CAITGEPNQPQHF.

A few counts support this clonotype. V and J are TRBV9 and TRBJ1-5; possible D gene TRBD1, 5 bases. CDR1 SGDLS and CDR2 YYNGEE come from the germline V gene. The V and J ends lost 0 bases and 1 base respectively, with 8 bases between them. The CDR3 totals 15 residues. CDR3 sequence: CASSVGGESNQPQHF. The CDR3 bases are TGTGCCAGCAGCGTAGGGGGGGAGAGCAATCAGCCCCAGCATTTT. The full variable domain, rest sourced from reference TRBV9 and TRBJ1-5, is DSGVTQTPKHLITATGQRVTLRCSPRSGDLSVYWYQQSLDQGLQFLIQYYNGEERAKGNILERFSAQQFPDLHSELNLSSLELGDSALYFCASSVGGESNQPQHFGDGTRLSIL.

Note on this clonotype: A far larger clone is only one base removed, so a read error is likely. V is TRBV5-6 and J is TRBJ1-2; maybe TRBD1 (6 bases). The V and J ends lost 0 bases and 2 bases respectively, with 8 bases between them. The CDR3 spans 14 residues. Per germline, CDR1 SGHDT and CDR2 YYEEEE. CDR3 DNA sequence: TGTGCCAGCAGCTTGGGACAGGCCAACTATGGCTACACCTTC. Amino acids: CASSLGQANYGYTF.

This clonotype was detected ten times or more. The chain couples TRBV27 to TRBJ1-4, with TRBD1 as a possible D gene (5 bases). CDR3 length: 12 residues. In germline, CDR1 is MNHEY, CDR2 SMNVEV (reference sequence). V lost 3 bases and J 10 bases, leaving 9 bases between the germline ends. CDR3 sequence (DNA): TGTGCCAGCAGTTTTGGCGGGGGAAAACTGTTTTTT. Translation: CASSFGGGKLFF.

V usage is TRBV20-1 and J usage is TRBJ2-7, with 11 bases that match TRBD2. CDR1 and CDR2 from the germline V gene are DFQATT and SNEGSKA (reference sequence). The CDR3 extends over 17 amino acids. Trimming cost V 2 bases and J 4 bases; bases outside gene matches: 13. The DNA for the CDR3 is TGCAGTGCTAGAACAGGACTAGCGGGTGGGAACGGATACGAGCAGTACTTC. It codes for CSARTGLAGGNGYEQYF.

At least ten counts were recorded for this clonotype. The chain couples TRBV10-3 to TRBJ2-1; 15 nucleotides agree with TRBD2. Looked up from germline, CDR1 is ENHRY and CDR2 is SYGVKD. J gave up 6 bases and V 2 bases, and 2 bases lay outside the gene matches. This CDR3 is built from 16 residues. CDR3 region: CAISEKGLAGGNEQFF. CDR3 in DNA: TGTGCCATCAGTGAGAAGGGACTAGCGGGGGGCAATGAGCAGTTCTTC.

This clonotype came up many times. CDR3 nucleotides: TGTGCCAGCAGTTATATGGAAAATGAAGCTTTCTTT. Translated: CASSYMENEAFF. The chain employs TRBV6-2 or TRBV6-3 and TRBJ1-1; D is ambiguous. This CDR3 has 12 amino acids. The germline gives CDR1 MNHEY, CDR2 SVGEGT. Trimming took off 3 bases at V and 7 bases at J, with 9 bases between the two ends.

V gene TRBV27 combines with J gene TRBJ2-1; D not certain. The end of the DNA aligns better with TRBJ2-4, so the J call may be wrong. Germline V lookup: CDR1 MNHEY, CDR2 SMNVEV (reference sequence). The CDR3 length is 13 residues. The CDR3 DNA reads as TGTGCCAGCAGTCCCCGATCTTGGGACATTCAGTACTTC. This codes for CASSPRSWDIQYF.

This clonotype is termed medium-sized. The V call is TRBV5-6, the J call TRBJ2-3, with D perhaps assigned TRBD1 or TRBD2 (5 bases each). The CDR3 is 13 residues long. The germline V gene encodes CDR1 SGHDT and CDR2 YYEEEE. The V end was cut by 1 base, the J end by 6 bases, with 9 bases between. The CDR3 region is CASSLRGEDTQYF. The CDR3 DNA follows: TGTGCCAGCAGCTTGCGAGGGGAGGATACGCAGTATTTT.